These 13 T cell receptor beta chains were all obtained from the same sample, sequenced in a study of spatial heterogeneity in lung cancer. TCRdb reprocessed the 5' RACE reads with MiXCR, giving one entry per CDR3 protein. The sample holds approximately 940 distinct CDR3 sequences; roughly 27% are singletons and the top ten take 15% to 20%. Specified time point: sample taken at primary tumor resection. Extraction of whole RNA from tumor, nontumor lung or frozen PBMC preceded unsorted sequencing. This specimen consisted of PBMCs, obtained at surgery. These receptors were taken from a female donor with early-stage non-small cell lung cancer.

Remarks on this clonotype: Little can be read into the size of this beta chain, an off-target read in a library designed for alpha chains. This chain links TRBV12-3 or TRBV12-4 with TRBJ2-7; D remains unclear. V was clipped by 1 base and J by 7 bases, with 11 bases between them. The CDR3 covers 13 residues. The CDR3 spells CASSLDSVREQYF. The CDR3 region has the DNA TGTGCCAGCAGTTTAGACTCTGTGAGAGAGCAGTACTTC.

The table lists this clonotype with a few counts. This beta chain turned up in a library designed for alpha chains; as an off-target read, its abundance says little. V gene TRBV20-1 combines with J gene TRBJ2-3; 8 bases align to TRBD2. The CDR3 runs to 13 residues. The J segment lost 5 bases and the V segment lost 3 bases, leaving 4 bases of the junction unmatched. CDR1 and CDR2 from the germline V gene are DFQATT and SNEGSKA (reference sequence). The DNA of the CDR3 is TGCAGTGCTAGGCCAGCGGGGGAAGATACGCAGTATTTT. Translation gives CSARPAGEDTQYF.

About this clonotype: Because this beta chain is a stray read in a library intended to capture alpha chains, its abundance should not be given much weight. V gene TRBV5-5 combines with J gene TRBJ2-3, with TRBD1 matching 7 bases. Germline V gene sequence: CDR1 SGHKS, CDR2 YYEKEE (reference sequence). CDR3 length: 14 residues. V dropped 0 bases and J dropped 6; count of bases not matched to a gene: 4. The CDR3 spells CASSLDRGWDTQYF. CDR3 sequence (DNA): TGTGCCAGCAGCTTGGACAGGGGCTGGGATACGCAGTATTTT.

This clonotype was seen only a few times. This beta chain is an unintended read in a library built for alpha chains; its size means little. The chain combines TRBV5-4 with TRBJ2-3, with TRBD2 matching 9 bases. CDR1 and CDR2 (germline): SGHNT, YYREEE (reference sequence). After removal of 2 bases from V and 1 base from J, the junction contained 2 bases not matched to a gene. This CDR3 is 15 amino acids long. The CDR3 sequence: CASSLQREGTDTQYF. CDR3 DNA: TGTGCCAGCAGCTTACAGCGGGAGGGCACAGATACGCAGTATTTT.

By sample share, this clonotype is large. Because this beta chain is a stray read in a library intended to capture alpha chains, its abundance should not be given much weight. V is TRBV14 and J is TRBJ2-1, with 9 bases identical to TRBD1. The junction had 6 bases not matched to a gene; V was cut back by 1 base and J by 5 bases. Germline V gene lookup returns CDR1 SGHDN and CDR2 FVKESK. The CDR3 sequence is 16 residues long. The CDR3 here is CASSQVPGQGDNEQFF. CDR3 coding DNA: TGTGCCAGCAGCCAAGTGCCGGGACAGGGTGACAATGAGCAGTTCTTC.

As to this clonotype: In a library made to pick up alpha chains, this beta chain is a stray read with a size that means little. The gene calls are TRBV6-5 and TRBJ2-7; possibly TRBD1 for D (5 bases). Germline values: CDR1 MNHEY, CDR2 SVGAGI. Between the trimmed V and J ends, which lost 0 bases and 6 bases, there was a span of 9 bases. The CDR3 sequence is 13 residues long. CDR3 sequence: CASSYSKGSEQYF. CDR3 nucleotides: TGTGCCAGCAGTTACTCGAAGGGGTCCGAGCAGTACTTC.

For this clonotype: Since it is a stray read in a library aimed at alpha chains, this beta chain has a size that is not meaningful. CDR3 amino acids: CASSWTSQETQYF. The CDR3 DNA sequence: TGCGCCAGCAGCTGGACATCCCAAGAGACCCAGTACTTC. The V gene is TRBV5-1, the J gene TRBJ2-5; weak D call: TRBD1 (5 bases). The germline V gene has CDR1 SGHRS and CDR2 YFSETQ. V was trimmed by 3 bases and J by 1 base, leaving 7 bases between them. The CDR3 is made up of 13 amino acids.

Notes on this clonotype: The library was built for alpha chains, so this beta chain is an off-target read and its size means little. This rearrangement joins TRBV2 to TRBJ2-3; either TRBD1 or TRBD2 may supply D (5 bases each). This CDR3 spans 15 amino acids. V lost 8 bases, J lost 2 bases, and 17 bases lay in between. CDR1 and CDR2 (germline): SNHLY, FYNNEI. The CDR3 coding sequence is TGTGCCAGCTTTACACAGAGGGGTTCCACAGATACGCAGTATTTT. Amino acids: CASFTQRGSTDTQYF.

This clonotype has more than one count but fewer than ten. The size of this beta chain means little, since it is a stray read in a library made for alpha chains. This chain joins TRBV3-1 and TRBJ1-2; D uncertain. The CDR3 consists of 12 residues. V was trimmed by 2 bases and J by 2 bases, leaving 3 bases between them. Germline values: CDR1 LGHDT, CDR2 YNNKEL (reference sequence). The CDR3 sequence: CASSQLNYGYTF. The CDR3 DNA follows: TGTGCCAGCAGCCAACTCAACTATGGCTACACCTTC.

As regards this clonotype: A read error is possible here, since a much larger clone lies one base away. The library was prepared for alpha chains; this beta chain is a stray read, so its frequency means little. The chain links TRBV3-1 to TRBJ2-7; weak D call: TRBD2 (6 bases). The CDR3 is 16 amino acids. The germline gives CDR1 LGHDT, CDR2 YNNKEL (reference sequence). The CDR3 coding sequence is TGTGCCAGCAGCCAAGATCGCGGGATCGGCTCCTACGAGCAGTGCTTC. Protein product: CASSQDRGIGSYEQCF.

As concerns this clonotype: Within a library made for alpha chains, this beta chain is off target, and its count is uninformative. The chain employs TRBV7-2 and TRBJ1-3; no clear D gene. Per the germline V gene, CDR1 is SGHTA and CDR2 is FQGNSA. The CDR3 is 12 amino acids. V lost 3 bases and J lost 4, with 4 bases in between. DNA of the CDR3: TGTGCCAGCAGCTTTCCCGGAAACACCATATATTTT. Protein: CASSFPGNTIYF.

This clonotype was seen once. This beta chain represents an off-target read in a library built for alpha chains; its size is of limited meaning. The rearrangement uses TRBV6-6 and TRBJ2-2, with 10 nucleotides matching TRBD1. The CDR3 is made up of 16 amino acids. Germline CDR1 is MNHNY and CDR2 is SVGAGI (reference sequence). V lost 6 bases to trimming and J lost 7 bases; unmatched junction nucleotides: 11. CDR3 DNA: TGTGCCAGCAGGAGAGACAGGGGGCCGGAGATCGGGGAGCTGTTTTTT. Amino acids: CASRRDRGPEIGELFF.

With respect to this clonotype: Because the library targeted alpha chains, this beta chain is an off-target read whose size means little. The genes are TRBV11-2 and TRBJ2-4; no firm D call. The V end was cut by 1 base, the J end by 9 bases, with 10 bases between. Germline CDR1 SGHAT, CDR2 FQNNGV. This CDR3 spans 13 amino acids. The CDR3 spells CASSLVLIGIQYF. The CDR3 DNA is TGTGCCAGCAGCTTAGTTTTGATCGGCATTCAGTACTTC.